This entry lists 17 T cell receptor delta chains sequenced from one sample in a study of gamma-delta chains in newborns, infants, children (dated by TCRdb to about 2019). Sequencing was carried out with an Illumina MiSeq. TCRdb reprocessed the public data with the CATT caller; entries with the same nucleotide sequence were combined afterwards. This sample comprises approximately 3,000 delta-chain clones, approximately 1.3% of them detected only once. In total, the top ten clones hold approximately 23% of the sample. Input material: blood. The receptors derive from a child who was a newborn, infant or young child, either healthy, febrile or measles-vaccinated (not recorded which).

This clone was found a few times. TCRdb records a much larger clone's protein for this DNA, with a difference at residue 2 that likely arises from a read error; the protein given is the translation of the DNA. The rearrangement uses TRDV2 and TRDJ3, with 9 bases aligning to TRDD3. The germline V gene has CDR1 GEAIGNYY and CDR2 EKD. This CDR3 spans 20 amino acids. CDR3 loop: CSCDTEAGGSSTWDTRQMFF. CDR3 nucleotide sequence: TGTTCCTGTGACACCGAAGCTGGGGGATCCTCTACCTGGGACACCCGACAGATGTTTTTC.

This clone occurred a few times. This DNA translates differently at residue 5 from the TCRdb protein, which is that of a much larger clone; a read error is likely, and the protein shown is the DNA's own translation. The chain joins TRAV29/DV5 to TRDJ3, with TRDD3 as a possible D gene (6 bases). V was trimmed by 1 base and J by 0 bases, leaving 8 bases between them. Germline CDR1 NSMFDY, CDR2 ISSIKDK. The CDR3 runs to 16 residues. The CDR3 spells CAASRGCSWDTRQMFF. The CDR3 DNA sequence: TGTGCAGCAAGCCGGGGATGCTCCTGGGACACCCGACAGATGTTTTTC.

This clone has only a few counts. Since a far larger clone is one base different, this is likely a read error. The sample carries other DNA sequences with the same CDR3. The V gene is TRDV2, the J gene TRDJ3, with D hard to call. The CDR3 contains 14 residues. V was shortened by 4 bases and J by 5 bases, with 8 bases between the two germline ends. The germline V gene encodes CDR1 GEAIGNYY and CDR2 EKD. The CDR3 sequence: CACDTVGDTRQMFF. The CDR3 DNA is TGTGCCTGTGATACCGTGGGGGACACCCGACAGATGTTTTTC.

This clone was counted between two and nine times. This probably arose from a read error, given a far larger clone one base away. This rearrangement joins TRDV2 to TRDJ3; 9 nucleotides agree with TRDD3. Germline V CDR1 and CDR2: GEAIGNYY, EKD. V shed 0 bases and J 0 bases; nucleotides not matched to a gene: 2. CDR3 size: 18 residues. DNA for the CDR3: TGTGCCTGTGACACCAGGGGATACGCCTCCTGGGACACCCGACAGATGTTTTTC. Its translation is CACDTRGYASWDTRQMFF.

As to this clone: The junction differs from germline at one of its ends, possibly a read error. The rearrangement joins TRDV2 to TRDJ3; perhaps TRDD3 as D (6 bases). Germline values: CDR1 GEAIGNYY, CDR2 EKD. The CDR3 runs 17 residues. The CDR3 sequence: CACDTLGASLDTRQMFF. The CDR3 nucleotides are TGTGCCTGTGACACCTTGGGGGCCTCCTTGGACACCCGACAGATGTTTTTC.

This clone was counted only a few times. A far larger clone is one nucleotide away, so this likely arose from a read error. This specimen includes other DNA sequences encoding the same CDR3. The rearrangement uses TRDV2 and TRDJ2, with TRDD3 identical over 9 bases. The CDR3 covers 14 residues. Germline CDR1 reads GEAIGNYY; CDR2 reads EKD. CDR3 DNA: TGTGCCTGTGACACCTGGGGGATAACAGCACGACTCTTCTTT. Its protein is CACDTWGITARLFF.

This clone was seen more than once but under ten times. The protein TCRdb lists belongs to a much larger clone and differs from this DNA's translation at residue 11, which points to a read error; the protein shown is made from the DNA. J is TRDJ3 and V is TRDV2; 10 bases align to TRDD3. Germline lookup yields CDR1 GEAIGNYY and CDR2 EKD. The CDR3 has 16 amino acids. The CDR3 region is CACDTGGFRDPRQMFF. CDR3 nucleotide sequence: TGTGCCTGTGATACTGGGGGATTCCGGGACCCCCGACAGATGTTTTTC.

By share, this clone counts as medium-sized (0.01 to 0.1%). Additional DNA sequences in this sample encode the identical CDR3. V gene TRDV2 combines with J gene TRDJ3; possibly TRDD3 for D (5 bases). The V end was cut by 0 bases, the J end by 0 bases, with 14 bases between. The CDR3 contains 19 residues. The V gene's germline CDR1 is GEAIGNYY and CDR2 EKD. CDR3 amino acids: CACDTVLDPSSWDTRQMFF. CDR3 DNA sequence: TGTGCCTGTGACACCGTACTGGACCCCAGCTCCTGGGACACCCGACAGATGTTTTTC.

With regard to this clone: It differs at one base from a far larger clone, so likely a read error. Additional DNA sequences in this sample encode the identical CDR3. This chain connects TRDV2 to TRDJ3, with 7 bases that match TRDD3. Germline lookup yields CDR1 GEAIGNYY and CDR2 EKD. CDR3 length: 17 amino acids. The CDR3, as DNA: TGTGCCTGTGACACCTTGGGGGACTCCTGGGACACCCGACAGATGTTCTTC. Its protein product is CACDTLGDSWDTRQMFF.

This clone was picked up a small number of times. One end of the junction does not line up with germline, which may come from a read error. J is TRDJ2 and V is TRDV2; 8 bases map to TRDD3. The CDR3 has 16 residues. Germline V CDR1 and CDR2: GEAIGNYY, EKD. CDR3 loop: CACERGYPALTAQLFF. The DNA for the CDR3 is TGTGCCTGTGAAAGGGGATACCCCGCTTTGACAGCCCAACTCTTCTTT.

In this sample, this clone turned up many times. It is likely a read error: a sequence one base away is far more abundant. The rearrangement joins TRDV2 to TRDJ3, with a tentative D call TRDD3 (6 bases). V was shortened by 4 bases and J by 0 bases, with 15 bases between the two germline ends. The CDR3 covers 18 residues. CDR1 is GEAIGNYY, CDR2 EKD, per germline. CDR3 nucleotide sequence: TGTGCCTGTGAGCCCGTGGGGGCCAGCTCCTGGGACACCCGACAGATGTTTTTC. It translates to CACEPVGASSWDTRQMFF.

Worth noting for this clone: A far bigger clonotype differs at one base, so this is likely a read error. In the same sample, other DNA sequences code for this CDR3. This CDR3 is CACDTGGYTDKLIF. CDR3 coding DNA: TGTGCCTGTGACACTGGGGGATACACTGATAAACTCATCTTT. The chain has TRDV2 and TRDJ1; 10 bases match TRDD3. Germline V gene lookup returns CDR1 GEAIGNYY and CDR2 EKD. This CDR3 contains 14 residues.

This clone came up a few times. TCRdb shows a much larger clone's protein in place of this DNA's translation, and the two differ at residue 13, likely through a read error; the protein shown is translated from the DNA. This chain connects TRDV2 to TRDJ3; 8 nucleotides match TRDD3. This CDR3 has 20 amino acids. Germline assignment: CDR1 GEAIGNYY and CDR2 EKD. DNA of the CDR3: TGTGCCTGTGACCGACTGGGGGGACTCCTCAGCTCCAGGGACACCCGACAGATGTTTTTC. Its translation is CACDRLGGLLSSRDTRQMFF.

This clone was seen only a few times. The protein in TCRdb stems from a much larger clone and differs at residue 9 from this DNA's translation, likely a read error; here the protein is translated from the DNA. The chain is built from TRDV2 and TRDJ1; 10 positions agree with TRDD3. CDR3 length: 13 residues. V was pared by 0 bases and J by 7 bases, with 1 base of the junction left unmatched. Germline CDR1 GEAIGNYY, CDR2 EKD. CDR3 in DNA: TGTGCCTGTGACACCGGGGGATACGGTAAACTCATCTTT. This translates into CACDTGGYGKLIF.

This clone was detected only a few times. The gene calls are TRDV1 and TRDJ1; no clear D. V lost 0 bases, J lost 9 bases, and 8 bases lay in between. Germline lookup yields CDR1 TSWWSYY and CDR2 QGS. This CDR3 spans 12 amino acids. The CDR3 spells CALGELQDQLIF. In DNA form, the CDR3 reads TGTGCTCTTGGGGAACTTCAGGACCAACTCATCTTT.

As regards this clone: Since a far larger clone is one base different, this is likely a read error. Other DNA sequences within the sample encode an identical CDR3. This rearrangement joins TRDV2 to TRDJ3; D remains unclear. The CDR3 runs 13 residues. Germline V gene sequence: CDR1 GEAIGNYY, CDR2 EKD. CDR3 loop: CACDTWDTRQMFF. The CDR3 DNA follows: TGTGCCTGTGACACCTGGGACACCCGGCAGATGTTTTTC.

By sample fraction, this clone is large. The DNA is omitted, as the CDR3 cannot be located on it reliably, and the CDR3 follows TCRdb's listing. Other nucleotide sequences from this sample produce the same CDR3. V usage is TRDV1 and J usage is TRDJ2; TRDD3, the D gene given by the table, was not confirmed from the DNA. Germline V gene sequence: CDR1 TSWWSYY, CDR2 QGS. Both ends counted, the CDR3 spans 16 residues. CDR3 residues: CALGDWGIRVGAQLFF.